The entry that follows covers one TCR beta chain sequence. This specimen comes from a study of blood T cell repertoires in COVID-19. At the level of the study: Some COVID-19 samples were acute and others convalescent; all came from the United States, Italy and Spain. Sample material is recorded as cDNA or gDNA derived from T cells, B-cell-depleted T cells, or PBMCs.

Followed longitudinally, the Seattle patients had been enrolled during active infection. From germline, CDR1 is MNHNY and CDR2 SVGAGI (reference sequence). The V gene end was trimmed by 7 bases and the J gene end by 4 bases; junction bases not matched to a gene: 7. This CDR3 comprises 14 residues. Profiled with immunoSEQ multiplex PCR; TCRdb holds only in-frame clones, not every one. There are around 110,000 clones in the sample; 76% occur only once, and under 8% lies in the top ten. Sequenced sample: peripheral blood. V and J are TRBV6-6 and TRBJ1-5, with TRBD1 identical over 7 bases. This TCR was sampled from a man of 80 years or more with COVID-19, enrolled during active disease. The CDR3 bases are TGTGCCAGCAAGAGGGGGCCTACTAATCAGCCCCAGCATTTT. It yields the protein CASKRGPTNQPQHF.